A single T cell receptor beta chain is shown here with its context. This sample stems from a study of OX40 agonist ivuxolimab in advanced cancers. At the level of the study: As their treatment, patients were administered ivuxolimab, an agonistic anti-OX40 (CD134) antibody.

Some clones are missing from TCRdb's copy, which holds only in-frame ones; the method was immunoSEQ multiplex PCR. In the table there are roughly 93,000 clones, less than 85% of which are singletons. Per germline, CDR1 ENHRY and CDR2 SYGVKD. Trimming stripped 8 bases from V and 5 bases from J, with 18 bases between. This CDR3 has 14 amino acids. The V gene is TRBV10-3, the J gene TRBJ1-2; perhaps TRBD1 as D (6 bases). The specimen was CD4+ or CD8+ T cells sorted from blood, collected in a trial of the OX40 agonist ivuxolimab. The receptor's source is an adult with an advanced solid tumor such as melanoma, head and neck, liver or kidney cancer. This CDR3 reads CAIDAGGGRYGYTF. The CDR3 DNA follows: TGTGCCATCGATGCTGGGGGGGGGCGTTATGGCTACACCTTC.